The TCR beta chain described here comes from a study of CD8 T cells in ankylosing spondylitis. This clonotype was detected ten times or more. Losses at the gene ends were 3 bases for V and 4 bases for J; bases not matched to a gene: 3. The V gene's germline CDR1 is DFQATT and CDR2 SNEGSKA (reference sequence). The CDR3 consists of 14 residues. Quantitative molecular-barcoded 5'-RACE generated the TCR beta libraries. TCRdb ran MiXCR on the 5' RACE reads and lists one entry per CDR3 protein. This repertoire shows some 220,000 distinct CDR3 sequences, approximately 8.4% found once; its top ten account for 4.8%.

This chain joins TRBV20-1 and TRBJ2-7, with 13 positions matching TRBD2. The sequence was obtained from a female donor with ankylosing spondylitis or in good health (not recorded which). The sequenced sample consisted of blood, either unsorted or a sorted T cell fraction (not recorded which). CDR3 coding DNA: TGCAGTGCTAGGGGGACTAGCGGGATGTACGAGCAGTACTTC. Encoded protein: CSARGTSGMYEQYF.